This T cell receptor beta chain was sequenced during a study of identical twins. Germline CDR1 and CDR2: DFQATT and SNEGSKA (reference sequence). The CDR3 length is 17 residues. V lost 1 base and J lost 0; bases outside the gene matches: 9. A single record per CDR3 protein comes from TCRdb applying MiXCR to the 5' RACE reads. The sample lists a few hundred thousand distinct CDR3 sequences, 20% to 25% occurring once. This sample also appeared in a second study, on T cells expressing NK-cell markers. From that second work: Out of eight donors sequenced, seven tested HCMV-seropositive and the remaining one seronegative. In four donors, these clonotypes also led the CD3+CD56-NKG2C+ fraction. No clear determination of HCMV specificity was made for expanded NKG2C+ T cell clones.

Sequences were obtained from CD4+ T cells sorted from blood. This TCR came from a woman between 18 and 29 years old in good health. The J gene is TRBJ2-1, the V gene TRBV20-1; TRBD1 matches at 7 bases. This CDR3 is CSARVQTGISSYNEQFF. In nucleotides, the CDR3 is TGCAGTGCTAGAGTCCAGACAGGGATAAGCTCCTACAATGAGCAGTTCTTC.